This TCR beta chain was sequenced for a study of Ad26.COV2.S vaccination and SARS-CoV-2 variants. The CDR3 runs to 16 residues. Germline V gives CDR1 LNHNV, CDR2 YYDKDF (reference sequence). The J segment lost 4 bases and the V segment lost 2 bases, leaving 10 bases of the junction unmatched. Points from the study as a whole: Measurement of non-spike TCR breadth gave similar results in vaccine and placebo recipients. The breadth of spike-specific CD8+ and CD4+ T cell responses after vaccination was reportedly substantial. Vaccine recipients showed a spike-specific TCR breadth that was higher than in placebo recipients.

Treatment described: about 20 received Ad26.COV2.S at low or high dose, single or two shots; 5 received placebo; per-sample allocation not given. Specimens were obtained on day 63 following the first vaccine or placebo injection. Worth noting for this clone: What it recognizes is unknown.

Clones were read by immunoSEQ multiplex PCR, and TCRdb kept only the in-frame ones, dropping some. The sample records around 450,000 clones, approximately 92% being singletons. The clonotype originates from a person aged 18-65 years who received the Ad26.COV2.S COVID-19 vaccine or a placebo. The source was peripheral blood, collected in a trial of Ad26.COV2.S vaccine versus placebo. The rearrangement uses TRBV15 and TRBJ2-7; 8 bases fit TRBD2. The CDR3 region is CATSRPTGTRIYEQYF. The CDR3 DNA sequence: TGTGCCACCAGCAGACCAACCGGGACTAGGATTTACGAGCAGTACTTC.